This is a list of T cell receptor beta chains from one sample in a study of T cell responses to AZD1222 COVID-19 vaccine. Produced via immunoSEQ multiplex PCR; TCRdb's table is partial and in-frame only. Of about 64,000 clones detected, just over 90% appear once; the ten largest clones hold approximately 6.3%. The specimen comprised peripheral blood, sampled 28 days after the second dose of the MenACWY control vaccine. These receptors were obtained from an adult who received the MenACWY meningococcal vaccine as a control. CDR3s include the opening cysteine and the closing phenylalanine or tryptophan. D genes are given only for firm matches. Some rows mark clone size as missing; the rest say once, few, many or name a class of expanded clone.

cdr3_nt cdr3_aa j_call v_call clone_size d_call
TGTGCCAGCAGCTTTGAACTCATCTACGAGCAGTACTTC CASSFELIYEQYF TRBJ2-7 TRBV7-9 NA NA
TGTGCCAGCAGCCAAGGACTAGCGGGAGTCCTAACCTGGCACAATGAGCAGTTCTTC CASSQGLAGVLTWHNEQFF TRBJ2-1 TRBV3-1/TRBV3-2 NA TRBD2
TGTGCCAGCAGAAAAGCTATTACAGATACGCAGTATTTT CASRKAITDTQYF TRBJ2-3 TRBV12-3/TRBV12-4 NA NA
TGTGCCAGCAGTTACTCGGAATTAGCGGGCACCGGGGAGCTGTTTTTT CASSYSELAGTGELFF TRBJ2-2 TRBV6-5 NA TRBD2
TGTGCCAGTGGGGGGACAATTACGTCTGGGGCCAACGTCCTGACTTTC CASGGTITSGANVLTF TRBJ2-6 TRBV19 NA NA
TGTGCCAGCTCATCTCAACAGGTGCGGTCCGAGAAGGAGTACTTC CASSSQQVRSEKEYF TRBJ2-7 TRBV18 NA NA
TGTGCCAGCAGCCAGGGACAGGGGGCGGGTGGCTACACCTTC CASSQGQGAGGYTF TRBJ1-2 TRBV5-4 NA TRBD1
TGTGCCAGTCAGACTAGCGGGCCTCAAGAGACCCAGTACTTC CASQTSGPQETQYF TRBJ2-5 TRBV28 NA TRBD2
TGTGCCAGCAGCTTAGGAGGTCTAGCGGAAGCCAAAAACATTCAGTACTTC CASSLGGLAEAKNIQYF TRBJ2-4 TRBV11-2 NA TRBD2
TGTGCCAGCAGTGGGCAGATCATGAACACTGAAGCTTTCTTT CASSGQIMNTEAFF TRBJ1-1 TRBV2 NA NA
TGTGCCAGCAGCCTTCTACAGAGGAACACTGAAGCTTTCTTT CASSLLQRNTEAFF TRBJ1-1 TRBV14 few NA
TGTGCCAGCAGCTCCTACAGGGGATCGAACACTGAAGCTTTCTTT CASSSYRGSNTEAFF TRBJ1-1 TRBV11-2 NA TRBD1
TGTGCCACCCAGGAAAGGGGGGGCACAGATACGCAGTATTTT CATQERGGTDTQYF TRBJ2-3 TRBV24-1 once NA
TGTGCCAGCAGTTTATCGCAGACTGCTAGGGAAAAACTGTTTTTT CASSLSQTAREKLFF TRBJ1-4 TRBV28 NA NA
TGTGCCAGCTCACAAACAAACAGGGGAGGGACTGAAGCTTTCTTT CASSQTNRGGTEAFF TRBJ1-1 TRBV18 once TRBD1